This T cell receptor (beta chain) stems from a study of control samples from healthy donors and cancer patients (TCRdb year 2020). The library was built by means of the immunoSEQ multiplex PCR assay. This immuneACCESS table, as held by TCRdb, lists in-frame sequences with V and J called but not all clones. Of the missing ones, under half trace to an unresolved V gene in checked studies; the others have no known cause. This sample holds approximately 150,000 clones; roughly nine tenths were observed only once. Jointly, the top ten make up 0.68% of the sample. Trimming at the junction amounts to 0 bases on V and 2 bases on J, and the germline ends lie 14 bases apart. There are 16 amino acids in the CDR3, from cysteine to phenylalanine inclusive. Just the 48-base CDR3 DNA is kept, in frame starting at base 1. The germline V gene (reference sequence) yields SGHKS for CDR1 and YYEKEE for CDR2. This clone was detected only once. Its antigen remains undetermined. Base qualities are missing; no much larger clone stands one base away.

The clonotype was recovered from a woman younger than 45 in good health. This chain is built from TRBV5-5 and TRBJ1-1; TRBD1 might be the D gene, on 5 matching bases. The sample consisted of blood. The DNA is TGTGCCAGCAGCTTGGCCGCGGGGACTGGAAACACTGAAGCTTTCTTT. It codes for CASSLAAGTGNTEAFF. Where the CDR3 stops, the reference TRBV5-5 and TRBJ1-1 genes take over; the full variable domain is DAGVTQSPTHLIKTRGQQVTLRCSPISGHKSVSWYQQVLGQGPQFIFQYYEKEERGRGNFPDRFSARQFPNYSSELNVNALLLGDSALYLCASSLAAGTGNTEAFFGQGTRLTVV.